Included here is one TCR beta chain sequence, with context. CDR3 length: 13 amino acids. Trimming pared 2 bases from V and 7 bases from J, leaving 11 bases between. Looked up from germline, CDR1 is ENHRY and CDR2 is SYGVKD. Here immunoSEQ multiplex PCR was the method, and the copy in TCRdb shows in-frame clones only, minus some. The sample lists about 80,000 clones; 70% to 90% were seen once. These data come from a study of blood T cell repertoires in COVID-19. Enrolled during active infection, Seattle patients were then followed longitudinally. The V and J genes are TRBV10-3 and TRBJ1-2; the D gene is possibly TRBD1 (5 bases). The source of this sequence is a middle-aged man with COVID-19, enrolled during active disease. Sequencing was carried out using peripheral blood. The CDR3: CAISEGRGGGYTF. CDR3 DNA sequence: TGTGCCATCAGTGAGGGTAGGGGCGGTGGCTACACCTTC.